One sample yielded the 28 T cell receptor beta chains listed below, sequenced in a study of siplizumab effects on memory and regulatory T cells. Method: immunoSEQ multiplex PCR; TCRdb's copy keeps in-frame clones and lacks some. This table has 98,000 or so clones, 85% to 95% appearing once. The sample consisted of Tregs sorted from blood. The receptors were sampled from a human donor in good health.

This chain joins TRBV30 and TRBJ1-1; D is unresolved. V was cut by 5 bases and J by 2 bases, with 3 bases left in between. Germline CDR1 is GTSNPN and CDR2 is SVGIG (reference sequence). The length of the CDR3 is 10 residues. The CDR3 DNA reads as TGTGCCTGGGGAAACACTGAAGCTTTCTTT. Amino acid sequence: CAWGNTEAFF. The full variable domain, completed using reference TRBV30 and TRBJ1-1, is SQTIHQWPATLVQPVGSPLSLECTVEGTSNPNLYWYRQAAGRGLQLLFYSVGIGQISSEVPQNLSASRPQDRQFILSSKKLLLSDSGFYLCAWGNTEAFFGQGTRLTVV.

The chain has TRBV6-1 and TRBJ2-3, with a weak D call TRBD1 (6 bases). CDR1 is MNHNS and CDR2 is SASEGT in the germline V gene. The ends were cut back, 6 bases at V and 5 bases at J, with 12 bases in the middle. CDR3 length equals 13 residues. Here the CDR3 reads CASRKDSLDTQYF. The CDR3 bases are TGTGCCAGCAGAAAGGACAGTTTAGATACGCAGTATTTT.

J is TRBJ1-5 and V is TRBV18; D is possibly TRBD1 (5 bases). Trimming stripped 6 bases from V and 3 bases from J, with 15 bases between. The germline CDR1 and CDR2 sequences are KGHSH and LQKENI. The CDR3 is made up of 15 amino acids. CDR3 bases: TGTGCCAGCTCGAGGGACCTTTACCCCAATCAGCCCCAGCATTTT. The encoded protein is CASSRDLYPNQPQHF.

The chain uses TRBV7-9 and TRBJ1-2; no clear D. The V gene lost 10 bases and the J gene lost 0 bases, with 12 bases spanning the gap. The CDR3 is 13 amino acids. The germline CDR1 and CDR2 sequences are SEHNR and FQNEAQ (reference sequence). The CDR3 DNA sequence: TGTGCCACCGTTCGTCGAGCTAACTATGGCTACACCTTC. Translated, it gives CATVRRANYGYTF.

This chain connects TRBV11-3 to TRBJ2-1; D remains ambiguous. V was clipped by 2 bases and J by 9 bases, with 8 bases between them. CDR1 and CDR2 from the germline V gene are SGHNT and YENEEA. This CDR3 comprises 12 residues. The CDR3 DNA follows: TGTGCCAGCAGCTTAAGGCGAGGTGAGCAGTTCTTC. It encodes CASSLRRGEQFF.

J is TRBJ1-1 and V is TRBV5-1; D possibly corresponds to TRBD1 (6 bases). Between the trimmed V and J ends, which lost 2 bases and 6 bases, there was a span of 23 bases. The CDR3 loop spans 17 amino acids. Germline V gene data show CDR1 as SGHRS and CDR2 as YFSETQ. The CDR3 nucleotides are TGCGCCAGCAGCTTTTTTAGGGGGGCCGGTTCGAGTCCTGAAGCTTTCTTT. This codes for CASSFFRGAGSSPEAFF. Together with reference TRBV5-1 and TRBJ1-1, the CDR3 gives the full variable domain: KAGVTQTPRYLIKTRGQQVTLSCSPISGHRSVSWYQQTPGQGLQFLFEYFSETQRNKGNFPGRFSGRQFSNSRSEMNVSTLELGDSALYLCASSFFRGAGSSPEAFFGQGTRLTVV.

The chain employs TRBV27 and TRBJ2-7; D may match TRBD1 or TRBD2 (9 bases each). The CDR3 runs to 20 residues. V dropped 7 bases and J dropped 5 bases, with 36 bases sitting between them. Germline V gene lookup returns CDR1 MNHEY and CDR2 SMNVEV (reference sequence). CDR3 nucleotides: TGTGCCAGCACCAATTCTCGGACAGGGGTGGGCTCCGGGACTAGCCACGAGCAGTACTTC. Translating gives CASTNSRTGVGSGTSHEQYF.

This chain connects TRBV30 to TRBJ2-3; a possible D gene is TRBD2 (8 bases). Trimming cost V 0 bases and J 5 bases, with 15 bases left between them. The germline V gene encodes CDR1 GTSNPN and CDR2 SVGIG (reference sequence). The CDR3 runs 15 residues. Here the CDR3 reads CAWSVGGLAGDTQYF. The CDR3, as DNA: TGTGCCTGGAGTGTAGGGGGCCTAGCGGGAGATACGCAGTATTTT.

V usage is TRBV5-1 and J usage is TRBJ2-1; TRBD2 matches at 10 bases. Trimming at V came to 1 base and at J to 11 bases, leaving 3 bases not matched to a gene. Germline V gene data show CDR1 as SGHRS and CDR2 as YFSETQ. The length of the CDR3 is 13 residues. CDR3 DNA: TGCGCCAGCAGCTTGTCTAGCGGGGGAAAGCAGTTCTTC. Encoded protein: CASSLSSGGKQFF.

The chain recombines TRBV29-1 with TRBJ2-2; D remains unclear. Germline loops: CDR1 SQVTM, CDR2 ANQGSEA. The CDR3 has 12 amino acids. Trimming stripped 8 bases from V and 5 bases from J, with 12 bases between. CDR3 amino acids: CSTREPTGELFF. The CDR3 DNA follows: TGCAGCACAAGAGAACCTACCGGGGAGCTGTTTTTT.

The CDR3 DNA sequence: TGTGCCTGGAGTGCAGGGTCGCACGGGGTTATGGATGGCTACACCTTC. The encoded protein is CAWSAGSHGVMDGYTF. V gene TRBV30 combines with J gene TRBJ1-2, with D possibly TRBD1 on 5 matching bases. CDR1 and CDR2 from the germline V gene are GTSNPN and SVGIG (reference sequence). V lost 1 base, J lost 6 bases, and 21 bases lay in between. CDR3 length: 16 residues.

Only a few counts were recorded for this clone. V is TRBV9 and J is TRBJ1-1, with 10 bases fitting TRBD1. Trimming took 2 bases from V and 1 from J; bases not matched to a gene: 2. The CDR3 runs to 15 residues. Looked up from germline, CDR1 is SGDLS and CDR2 is YYNGEE. CDR3 coding DNA: TGTGCCAGCAGCGTGGGACAGGGGAAGAACACTGAAGCTTTCTTT. This sequence encodes CASSVGQGKNTEAFF.

This chain connects TRBV6-5 to TRBJ1-2; 7 positions agree with TRBD1. This CDR3 contains 14 residues. Germline V gene sequence: CDR1 MNHEY, CDR2 SVGAGI. V lost 6 bases to trimming and J lost 4 bases; unmatched junction nucleotides: 8. For the CDR3, the DNA is TGTGCCAGCAGGGATTCAGGGGGTGGCTATGGCTACACCTTC. Amino acid sequence: CASRDSGGGYGYTF.

This chain uses TRBV5-6 with TRBJ2-5; 8 nucleotides agree with TRBD1. The closer fit of TRBJ2-7 to the DNA end suggests the J call may be wrong. Germline lookup yields CDR1 SGHDT and CDR2 YYEEEE. The CDR3 is made up of 15 amino acids. The CDR3 loop reads CASSSPGQVSYEQYF. The CDR3, as DNA: TGTGCCAGCAGCTCGCCGGGACAGGTCTCCTACGAGCAGTACTTC.

V gene TRBV5-6 combines with J gene TRBJ1-6; a possible D gene is TRBD1 (5 bases). The germline V and J ends were trimmed by 0 bases and 6 bases, with 13 bases remaining between them. The CDR3 runs to 16 residues. Per the germline V gene, CDR1 is SGHDT and CDR2 is YYEEEE. The DNA of the CDR3 is TGTGCCAGCAGCTTGGTGACAGCCAGGATTAATTCACCCCTCCACTTT. As protein: CASSLVTARINSPLHF.

The rearrangement links TRBV5-8 to TRBJ2-2, with D perhaps TRBD2 (6 bases). Germline CDR1 reads SGHTS; CDR2 reads YDEGEE. The CDR3 sequence is 12 residues long. The germline V and J ends were trimmed by 9 bases and 6 bases, with 12 bases remaining between them. This chain's CDR3 is CAIRLVSGELFF. The CDR3, as DNA: TGTGCCATCAGACTAGTCTCCGGGGAGCTGTTTTTT. Based on the CDR3 plus reference TRBV5-8 and TRBJ2-2, the full variable domain is EAGVTQSPTHLIKTRGQQATLRCSPISGHTSVYWYQQALGLGLQFLLWYDEGEERNRGNFPPRFSGRQFPNYSSELNVNALELEDSALYLCAIRLVSGELFFGEGSRLTVL.

J is TRBJ2-5 and V is TRBV5-1; D is perhaps TRBD1 or TRBD2 (5 bases each). There are 13 residues in the CDR3. The germline V gene has CDR1 SGHRS and CDR2 YFSETQ. V was cut by 2 bases and J by 5 bases, with 10 bases left in between. DNA for the CDR3: TGCGCCAGCAGCTTTGGGGGAGCGGAGACCCAGTACTTC. Translated: CASSFGGAETQYF. The complete variable domain, with remaining parts taken from reference TRBV5-1 and TRBJ2-5, reads KAGVTQTPRYLIKTRGQQVTLSCSPISGHRSVSWYQQTPGQGLQFLFEYFSETQRNKGNFPGRFSGRQFSNSRSEMNVSTLELGDSALYLCASSFGGAETQYFGPGTRLLVL.

This clone was recorded once. The CDR3: CASSLDRSYEQYF. In DNA form, the CDR3 reads TGCGCCAGCAGCTTAGACAGATCCTACGAGCAGTACTTC. The rearrangement links TRBV5-1 to TRBJ2-7; maybe TRBD1 (5 bases). Trimming took off 2 bases at V and 1 base at J, with 7 bases between the two ends. Germline assignment: CDR1 SGHRS and CDR2 YFSETQ. The CDR3 runs to 13 residues.

The rearrangement uses TRBV6-4 and TRBJ1-1; D is uncertain. Looked up from germline, CDR1 is MRHNA and CDR2 is SNTAGT. This CDR3 has 13 residues. Trimming left V 5 bases short and J 5 bases short, with 12 bases between. The CDR3 coding sequence is TGTGCCAGCAGTACGCAGGAGGAGACTGAAGCTTTCTTT. As protein: CASSTQEETEAFF.

CDR3: CASSSGDRVTDTQYF. CDR3 nucleotide sequence: TGTGCCAGCAGCTCGGGGGACAGGGTCACAGATACGCAGTATTTT. The rearrangement uses TRBV5-4 and TRBJ2-3; 9 bases line up with TRBD1. Germline CDR1 and CDR2: SGHNT and YYREEE (reference sequence). V trimming: 3 bases; J trimming: 2 bases; junction bases outside the gene matches: 4. The CDR3 loop spans 15 amino acids.

V usage is TRBV7-2 and J usage is TRBJ2-5; the D is unclear. CDR1 SGHTA and CDR2 FQGNSA come from the germline V gene. V shed 5 bases and J shed 5 bases, with 9 bases lying between them. CDR3 length: 12 amino acids. The CDR3 sequence: CASSANLETQYF. The CDR3 nucleotides read TGTGCCAGCAGCGCAAACCTGGAGACCCAGTACTTC.

This clone has only one observation. J is TRBJ2-1 and V is TRBV5-6, with D possibly called TRBD1 or TRBD2 (5 bases each). Trimming left V 7 bases short and J 7 bases short, with 18 bases between. Germline CDR1 and CDR2: SGHDT and YYEEEE. CDR3 length: 14 residues. CDR3 in amino acids: CASLPGTLGNEQFF. The CDR3 nucleotides are TGTGCCAGCCTACCGGGGACCTTGGGGAATGAGCAGTTCTTC.

The CDR3 region is CASSPEGRAQHF. CDR3 nucleotide sequence: TGTGCCAGCTCACCGGAGGGGAGGGCCCAGCATTTT. The chain links TRBV18 to TRBJ1-5; perhaps TRBD1 as D (5 bases). V was trimmed by 3 bases and J by 11 bases, leaving 11 bases between them. The germline CDR1 and CDR2 sequences are KGHSH and LQKENI. The CDR3 runs to 12 residues.

This sequence joins TRBV2 and TRBJ1-2, with D hard to call. The V end was cut by 8 bases, the J end by 7 bases, with 20 bases between. The CDR3 has 14 amino acids. Germline V gives CDR1 SNHLY, CDR2 FYNNEI. The CDR3 DNA is TGTGCCAGCCAACCATCGGGAAGGGAGGGTGGCTACACCTTC. Residues: CASQPSGREGGYTF.

V usage is TRBV18 and J usage is TRBJ1-2; TRBD1 is a possible D gene (5 bases). The V gene's germline CDR1 is KGHSH and CDR2 LQKENI. V was shortened by 3 bases and J by 7 bases, with 12 bases between the two germline ends. The CDR3 has 13 residues. This CDR3 reads CASSPQGDPGYTF. CDR3 nucleotides: TGTGCCAGCTCACCCCAAGGGGATCCTGGCTACACCTTC.

The genes are TRBV20-1 and TRBJ1-2, with D unclear. V was trimmed by 7 bases and J by 12 bases, leaving 9 bases between them. Germline CDR1 and CDR2: DFQATT and SNEGSKA (reference sequence). The CDR3 contains 8 residues. This CDR3 reads CSGWAHTF. For the CDR3, the DNA is TGCAGTGGGTGGGCCCACACCTTC.

The chain joins TRBV6-5 to TRBJ1-1, with D possibly TRBD1 on 6 matching bases. The germline V and J ends were trimmed by 5 bases and 7 bases, with 14 bases remaining between them. Germline V gives CDR1 MNHEY, CDR2 SVGAGI. This CDR3 spans 13 amino acids. CDR3 loop: CASSDGGVGEAFF. The CDR3 nucleotides read TGTGCCAGCAGTGACGGGGGCGTGGGTGAAGCTTTCTTT.

The chain links TRBV6-6 to TRBJ1-3, with TRBD1 matching 7 bases. V was pared by 4 bases and J by 0 bases, with 6 bases of the junction left unmatched. CDR3 length: 16 residues. The V gene's germline CDR1 is MNHNY and CDR2 SVGAGI (reference sequence). The CDR3 protein is CASSLRTGRSGNTIYF. The CDR3 DNA reads as TGTGCCAGCAGTTTGAGGACAGGCCGCTCTGGAAACACCATATATTTT.